This T cell receptor (beta chain) was retrieved from a study of T cell responses to AZD1222 COVID-19 vaccine (dated by TCRdb to the early 2020s). In the study overall: TCR sequencing was performed for about 250 trial participants, of whom about 210 were given two doses of AZD1222 and around 25 were given two doses of MenACWY control vaccine. Trial participants were enrolled by age into subgroups of 18-55, 56-69 and 70-plus years, and about 150, 27 and 61 TCR-sequenced participants, respectively, were included in these subgroups. What the study reported, not specific to this receptor: Participants were mostly white British and included more females than males, and it was suggested by the authors that clonal diversity may have been underestimated. CD4 TCRs associated with the vaccine covered the entire spike protein, and the dominant responses were in regions 160-218 and 743-854. After two AZD1222 doses, spike-specific TCR breadth and depth were significantly higher than at day 0 and than in MenACWY recipients. Because no samples from the day 14 peak response were available, repertoires could be characterized only after the peak T cell response. The 56-69-year group was small, and its depth increase did not reach significance, likely because of low power. Conclusions about previously exposed vaccinees were limited because only 6 or 7 AZD1222 recipients were SARS-CoV-2 seropositive at baseline. Epitopes outside the regions mutated in the B.1.351 and B.1.1.7 variants were reportedly recognized by nearly half of the unique spike-specific TCRs.

The time point label on this specimen signifies: about 28 days (+/-7) after the second vaccine dose. AZD1222 recipients whose second dose came at about 4 weeks and those whose second dose came at about 12 weeks were combined into one group, since spike-specific TCR depth and breadth did not differ between the two schedules. Vaccinee samples were obtained from the UK trials COV001 and COV002, which included a single-blind randomized controlled phase 2/3 trial of AZD1222 (ChAdOx1 nCoV-19) in healthy adults. For TCRbeta chain sequencing, PBMC samples from trial participants were taken at day 0 and at day 28 after the second dose. For this clone: Its target antigen remains unknown. No clone much larger than this one lies a single base away; base qualities are absent.

The germline V gene encodes CDR1 WSHSY and CDR2 SAAADI. Germline trimming amounts to 7 bases on V and 4 bases on J, with 3 as the count of junction bases outside the gene matches. CDR3 length: 14 amino acids, cysteine to phenylalanine. Just CDR3 DNA is preserved here, 42 bases in frame from base 1. The CDR3 regions of human TCRbeta chains were analyzed by immunosequencing. As for the original processing: Repertoire TCRs were matched against a reference library of SARS-CoV-2-specific TCRs generated with the MIRA antigen-specificity platform. Breadth meant the fraction of unique TCRs that were SARS-CoV-2-associated, whereas depth meant the fraction of total T cells that were SARS-CoV-2-associated. Using the MIRA data, every spike-specific TCR was mapped to the spike region that the TCR reacted to and assigned to either a CD4 or a CD8 class. Log10-transformed breadth and depth values were compared by one-way ANOVA with Sidak's multiple comparisons tests. TCRdb provides this immuneACCESS table in a form limited to in-frame rearrangements. Some clones are lacking; in checked studies, under half of them reflect an unresolved V gene, and why the rest are absent is not known. V and J calls and clone size are copied from that table; D and trimming were computed from the DNA. The sample contains over 50,000 clones, 80% of them found a single time. Of the sample, around 5% falls within the top ten clones.

The clonotype comes from an adult who received the AZD1222 COVID-19 vaccine. The rearranged chain carries TRBV10-2 and TRBJ2-1; 11 bases in the junction line up with TRBD2. This specimen consisted of peripheral blood, obtained 28 days after the second AZD1222 dose. The DNA is TGCGCCAGCACCTTAGCGGGGGGGTACAATGAGCAGTTCTTC. Its protein product is CASTLAGGYNEQFF.